This T cell receptor (beta chain) was retrieved from a study of blood T cell repertoires in COVID-19. The wider study: Italy, Spain and the United States were the sources of the convalescent and acute COVID-19 samples.

Per the authors' pipeline: Amplification of reference gene primers was used by the study to estimate nucleated cell counts. The method was immunoSEQ multiplex PCR; TCRdb's version includes in-frame clones alone and lacks a portion of them. V and J calls and clone size are as listed in that table; D and trimming were resolved from the DNA. The table records about 170,000 clones, about 89% of them present only once. Cohort 3 donors counted as recovered after two negative PCRs, clearance, or resolved symptoms. Notes on this clone: Other DNA sequences from this sample encode an identical CDR3 as well.

Germline V gene sequence: CDR1 MDHEN, CDR2 SYDVKM. Trimming at V came to 5 bases and at J to 4 bases, leaving 15 bases not matched to a gene. This CDR3 spans 19 amino acids. V gene TRBV28 combines with J gene TRBJ2-2; 11 nucleotides match TRBD2. This clonotype was obtained from a woman younger than 30 who had recovered from COVID-19. Sequenced input: PBMCs or T cells enriched from blood (not recorded which). This chain's CDR3 is CASSQPGLAGSFATGELFF. DNA of the CDR3: TGTGCCAGCAGTCAGCCAGGACTAGCGGGTTCCTTTGCCACCGGGGAGCTGTTTTTT.